These 25 T cell receptor beta chains were all obtained from the same sample, sequenced in a study of shared clonotypes between healthy human individuals (dated by TCRdb to the early 2020s). Preparation of the library involved the immunoSEQ multiplex PCR assay. The source is immuneACCESS, and TCRdb retained only in-frame sequences with V and J called. Part of the clones is not carried over; for the studies checked, unresolved V genes explain less than half of this, and the remainder is unexplained. Present in this sample are approximately 740,000 clones, about 92% of which were seen just once. The ten biggest clones cover less than 25% of the sample. CD8 naive samples consisted of CD45RO-negative cells that were positively selected for CCR7, yielding a CD45RA+CCR7+ population without TemRA cells. Material for sequencing was naive CD8+ T cells sorted from blood. Sample cell subset or site, as interpreted from the label and publication: CD45RA+CCR7+. The receptors shown here come from a man aged 25-45 years in good health.

V is TRBV4-1 and J is TRBJ2-7; D uncertain. This CDR3 region has 17 residues. Trimming cost V 1 base and J 0 bases, with 16 bases left between them. Germline-derived CDR1 and CDR2 are MGHRA and YSYEKL. CDR3 sequence (DNA): TGCGCCAGCAGCCAAGTCGCGGCCGGCTTAAGCTCCTACGAGCAGTACTTC. This encodes CASSQVAAGLSSYEQYF.

J is TRBJ2-5 and V is TRBV29-1, with D possibly called TRBD1 or TRBD2 (5 bases each). V was shortened by 3 bases and J by 0 bases, with 17 bases between the two germline ends. CDR3 length equals 16 residues. Germline V gives CDR1 SQVTM, CDR2 ANQGSEA. The chain's CDR3 is CSVDFWGSEYQETQYF. The DNA for the CDR3 is TGCAGCGTTGATTTTTGGGGGAGCGAATACCAAGAGACCCAGTACTTC.

V usage is TRBV11-2 and J usage is TRBJ1-1; D not certain. Germline V gene lookup returns CDR1 SGHAT and CDR2 FQNNGV. The germline V and J ends were trimmed by 0 bases and 2 bases, with 4 bases remaining between them. The CDR3 is made up of 13 amino acids. The CDR3 sequence is CASSLDRNTEAFF. CDR3 nucleotides: TGTGCCAGCAGCTTAGACAGAAACACTGAAGCTTTCTTT.

The chain employs TRBV13 and TRBJ2-7, with D perhaps assigned TRBD1 or TRBD2 (5 bases each). Germline V CDR1 and CDR2: PRHDT, FYEKMQ (reference sequence). This CDR3 comprises 14 residues. Deletions cut 4 bases from V and 3 bases from J, with 13 bases between. The CDR3 loop reads CASSSGTGIYEQYF. The DNA for the CDR3 is TGTGCCAGCAGCTCCGGGACGGGGATCTACGAGCAGTACTTC.

CDR3 sequence: CASTDVLGDEQFF. In DNA form, the CDR3 reads TGTGCCAGCACCGACGTACTCGGCGATGAGCAGTTCTTC. This chain joins TRBV27 and TRBJ2-1, with D unresolved. From germline, CDR1 is MNHEY and CDR2 SMNVEV (reference sequence). This CDR3 spans 13 amino acids. The V end lost 7 bases, the J end lost 8 bases, and 15 bases lay between the germline ends.

The V gene is TRBV27, the J gene TRBJ2-7; tentatively, D is TRBD2 (6 bases). Per the germline V gene, CDR1 is MNHEY and CDR2 is SMNVEV (reference sequence). V was cut by 3 bases and J by 2 bases, with 11 bases left in between. There are 14 residues in the CDR3. The CDR3 DNA reads TGTGCCAGCAGTTTCCTAGCGACGACCTACGAGCAGTACTTC. It codes for CASSFLATTYEQYF.

This chain uses TRBV7-2 with TRBJ2-3; 11 nucleotides line up with TRBD2. V shed 1 base and J 1 base; nucleotides not matched to a gene: 1. The CDR3 length is 16 residues. Per germline, CDR1 SGHTA and CDR2 FQGNSA. CDR3 sequence reads: CASSLELAGGTDTQYF. The CDR3 region has the DNA TGTGCCAGCAGCTTAGAACTAGCGGGAGGCACAGATACGCAGTATTTT. Drawing the rest from reference TRBV7-2 and TRBJ2-3, the complete variable domain is GAGVSQSPSNKVTEKGKDVELRCDPISGHTALYWYRQSLGQGLEFLIYFQGNSAPDKSGLPSDRFSAERTGGSVSTLTIQRTQQEDSAVYLCASSLELAGGTDTQYFGPGTRLTVL.

J is TRBJ1-1 and V is TRBV7-9; TRBD1 is a possible D gene (5 bases). With 4 bases removed from V and 5 bases from J, the gap between germline ends came to 17 bases. Germline CDR1 and CDR2: SEHNR and FQNEAQ (reference sequence). The CDR3 has 15 amino acids. This CDR3 is CASSSIEGLRTEAFF. DNA for the CDR3: TGTGCCAGCAGCTCGATCGAGGGGCTCAGGACTGAAGCTTTCTTT.

This clone was found once. The same CDR3 can be traced to other DNA sequences in this sample. The CDR3 is CASSLATGSSYNEQFF. As DNA, the CDR3 is TGTGCCAGCAGCTTAGCAACAGGGTCCTCCTACAATGAGCAGTTCTTC. The chain recombines TRBV7-8 with TRBJ2-1; TRBD1 is a possible D gene (6 bases). CDR3 length equals 16 residues. Deletions cut 0 bases from V and 0 bases from J, with 9 bases between. The germline V gene has CDR1 SGHVS and CDR2 FQNEAQ.

This clone was observed a single time. This chain joins TRBV11-2 and TRBJ2-7; D might be TRBD2 (5 bases). V shed 4 bases and J shed 7 bases, with 11 bases lying between them. There are 12 residues in the CDR3. Germline V gene sequence: CDR1 SGHAT, CDR2 FQNNGV. The CDR3 DNA is TGTGCCAGCAGCTACCGAACGGGGGAGCAGTACTTC. As protein: CASSYRTGEQYF.

The J gene is TRBJ1-1, the V gene TRBV27; D gene uncertain. The V gene lost 1 base and the J gene lost 1 base, with 16 bases spanning the gap. Germline V gene data show CDR1 as MNHEY and CDR2 as SMNVEV (reference sequence). The CDR3 has 17 amino acids. The CDR3 DNA is TGTGCCAGCAGTTTATTTTGGGCAACAGCGGCGAACACTGAAGCTTTCTTT. Translated, it gives CASSLFWATAANTEAFF.

The chain recombines TRBV7-9 with TRBJ2-1, with 7 bases that match TRBD2. Unmatched junction bases numbered 4, after V lost 2 bases and J lost 0 bases. This CDR3 has 16 residues. Germline V lookup: CDR1 SEHNR, CDR2 FQNEAQ (reference sequence). Here the CDR3 DNA reads TGTGCCAGCAGCTTACTAGCGGAGAACTCCTACAATGAGCAGTTCTTC. Translated: CASSLLAENSYNEQFF.

The rearrangement uses TRBV29-1 and TRBJ1-1, with D uncertain. Germline-derived CDR1 and CDR2 are SQVTM and ANQGSEA. The germline V and J ends were trimmed by 7 bases and 4 bases, with 16 bases remaining between them. CDR3 length equals 13 residues. CDR3 coding DNA: TGCAGCGCCGGAGTGGGTGGAAGCACTGAAGCTTTCTTT. This translates into CSAGVGGSTEAFF.

The V and J genes are TRBV28 and TRBJ2-1, with 8 bases aligning to TRBD1. In germline, CDR1 is MDHEN, CDR2 SYDVKM. After removal of 5 bases from V and 3 bases from J, the junction contained 9 bases not matched to a gene. CDR3 length: 16 residues. CDR3 coding DNA: TGTGCCAGCAGTCCCGTGGGGACAGGAGTCTACAATGAGCAGTTCTTC. It translates to CASSPVGTGVYNEQFF.

The chain employs TRBV4-1 and TRBJ2-1; 8 bases are a match to TRBD2. CDR3 length: 13 amino acids. J was trimmed by 7 bases and V by 4 bases; bases with no gene match: 3. Germline CDR1 MGHRA, CDR2 YSYEKL. The DNA of the CDR3 is TGCGCCAGCAGCCGCGGGAGGACGAATGAGCAGTTCTTC. It translates to CASSRGRTNEQFF.

V and J are TRBV7-4 and TRBJ1-5; 8 nucleotides agree with TRBD1. The junction had 16 bases not matched to a gene; V was cut back by 3 bases and J by 3 bases. There are 19 residues in the CDR3. Germline-derived CDR1 and CDR2 are SGHVT and SQSDAQ. The CDR3 spells CASSFEGQGRVSNNQPQHF. CDR3 nucleotides: TGTGCCAGCAGCTTCGAAGGACAGGGACGGGTATCTAACAATCAGCCCCAGCATTTT. The entire variable domain, with the rest obtained from reference TRBV7-4 and TRBJ1-5, is as follows: GAGVSQSPRYKVAKRGRDVALRCDSISGHVTLYWYRQTLGQGSEVLTYSQSDAQRDKSGRPSGRFSAERPERSVSTLKIQRTEQGDSAVYLCASSFEGQGRVSNNQPQHFGDGTRLSIL.

Comment on this clone: One junction end does not reproduce the germline sequence, and a read error may be involved. The J gene is TRBJ2-3, the V gene TRBV7-9; D not certain. The CDR3 runs to 8 residues. CDR1 is SEHNR, CDR2 FQNEAQ, per germline (reference sequence). The CDR3 here is CASSPYHF. In DNA form, the CDR3 reads TGTGCCAGCAGCCCTTACCATTTT.

A single count supports this clone. Other DNA sequences in the sample encode the same CDR3. This rearrangement joins TRBV9 to TRBJ2-1, with 10 bases fitting TRBD2. The CDR3 is made up of 16 amino acids. Trimming cost V 0 bases and J 3 bases; bases outside gene matches: 3. Germline V gene sequence: CDR1 SGDLS, CDR2 YYNGEE. This chain's CDR3 is CASSVGGLAVYNEQFF. CDR3 coding DNA: TGTGCCAGCAGCGTAGGTGGACTAGCGGTCTACAATGAGCAGTTCTTC.

This clone came up a few times. The V and J genes are TRBV29-1 and TRBJ2-7; the D is unclear. Looked up from germline, CDR1 is SQVTM and CDR2 is ANQGSEA. Trimming removed 4 bases at V and 4 bases at J, with 11 bases between. The CDR3 is made up of 12 amino acids. CDR3 loop: CSVAGPTYEQYF. In DNA, the CDR3 is TGCAGCGTTGCCGGGCCGACGTACGAGCAGTACTTC.

The CDR3 reads CASSAGQYAQYF. CDR3 in DNA: TGTGCCAGCAGCGCGGGACAATATGCGCAGTACTTC. The chain combines TRBV9 with TRBJ2-7; D is possibly TRBD1 (6 bases). CDR1 and CDR2 from the germline V gene are SGDLS and YYNGEE. This CDR3 is built from 12 residues. Trimming shortened V by 3 bases and J by 9 bases, and 13 bases separated the two germline ends. The full variable domain, its missing parts supplied by reference TRBV9 and TRBJ2-7, is DSGVTQTPKHLITATGQRVTLRCSPRSGDLSVYWYQQSLDQGLQFLIQYYNGEERAKGNILERFSAQQFPDLHSELNLSSLELGDSALYFCASSAGQYAQYFGPGTRLTVT.

The V gene is TRBV4-3, the J gene TRBJ2-7; D possibly corresponds to TRBD2 (6 bases). The CDR3 is 15 amino acids. Trimming left V 0 bases short and J 2 bases short, with 11 bases between. Germline V gene lookup returns CDR1 LGHNA and CDR2 YSLEER. CDR3 nucleotide sequence: TGCGCCAGCAGCCAAGATTTCGGAGGGACCTACGAGCAGTACTTC. The encoded protein is CASSQDFGGTYEQYF.

V gene TRBV19 combines with J gene TRBJ2-1; 9 nucleotides align to TRBD2. CDR1 and CDR2 (germline): LNHDA, SQIVND (reference sequence). Germline trimming cut 8 bases from V and 4 bases from J; bases unmatched to any gene: 9. The length of the CDR3 is 15 residues. The CDR3 DNA is TGTGCCAGTGCGAGACTTAGCGGGAGTTACAATGAGCAGTTCTTC. Translating it yields CASARLSGSYNEQFF.

The sample holds one count of this clone. The chain combines TRBV7-2 with TRBJ2-5, with 7 bases fitting TRBD2. Germline CDR1 reads SGHTA; CDR2 reads FQGNSA. The J segment lost 5 bases and the V segment lost 3 bases, leaving 12 bases of the junction unmatched. This CDR3 is built from 16 residues. CDR3: CASSLGGIPGGETQYF. The CDR3 DNA reads as TGTGCCAGCAGCTTGGGAGGAATTCCGGGAGGCGAGACCCAGTACTTC.

The chain is built from TRBV7-9 and TRBJ2-7; TRBD2 matches 9 bases. CDR1 and CDR2 from the germline V gene are SEHNR and FQNEAQ (reference sequence). J lost 3 bases, V lost 5 bases, and 8 bases had no gene match. CDR3 length: 15 amino acids. The CDR3 reads CASSPEVAGVYEQYF. The CDR3, as DNA: TGTGCCAGCAGCCCGGAGGTAGCGGGAGTCTACGAGCAGTACTTC.

The V gene is TRBV29-1, the J gene TRBJ2-1; 10 bases match TRBD2. CDR1 is SQVTM and CDR2 is ANQGSEA in the germline V gene. V gave up 4 bases and J gave up 2 bases; unmatched junction bases: 17. CDR3 length: 19 amino acids. CDR3 nucleotides: TGCAGCGTTGCGACCGGGTCAGCGGGAGGGCCCCGGCCCTACAATGAGCAGTTCTTC. Encoded protein: CSVATGSAGGPRPYNEQFF.